This T cell receptor (beta chain) is from a study of regulatory T cells in long-lasting Graves disease. The V end lost 1 base, the J end lost 1 base, and 17 bases lay between the germline ends. The CDR3 has 17 amino acids. Germline V gives CDR1 SGHDT, CDR2 YYEEEE. A few counts support this clonotype. As for time point: newly diagnosed GD, antithyroid drugs for less than 3 months. Extracted RNA from PBMCs served as the source of the TCR library. Arm-PCR of CDR3 regions and iRepertoire HTBI primers were the basis on which TCR beta libraries were built. In the study's own analysis: The identification of under 65 TRBV and 14 TRBJ segments was made across samples. TCRdb redid the calling of the multiplex PCR reads with MiXCR, one entry per CDR3 protein. The V and J calls and clone size come from TCRdb's table, not from the authors' own analysis. Of fewer than 550,000 distinct CDR3 sequences in the sample, more than 15% were seen once.

A further study also used this sample, focusing on T cells in Graves' hyperthyroidism and ophthalmopathy.

J is TRBJ1-1 and V is TRBV5-6, with D tentatively TRBD1 (5 bases). The clonotype comes from a middle-aged woman with Graves disease. This specimen consisted of peripheral blood mononuclear cells (PBMCs), obtained at new diagnosis, from a patient treated with antithyroid drugs. CDR3 DNA: TGTGCCAGCAGCTTGAGGTTAGGGGAGTTTCGGAACACTGAAGCTTTCTTT. Amino acid sequence: CASSLRLGEFRNTEAFF.